Following are 6 T cell receptor beta chains from one sample sequenced in a study of T cell repertoires in cytomegalovirus infection. Using its own MiXCR run on the reads, TCRdb lists one record per CDR3 protein. This repertoire shows 510,000 or so distinct CDR3 sequences, about 25% found once; its top ten account for approximately 13%. The sample was PBMCs. These receptors came from a human donor in good health (CMV status not recorded). Some clones in this sample may be carry-over from other donors' samples.

The V call is TRBV7-2, the J call TRBJ2-2; D ambiguous. The germline V gene has CDR1 SGHTA and CDR2 FQGNSA. With 1 base removed from V and 6 bases from J, the gap between germline ends came to 9 bases. CDR3 length equals 14 residues. DNA of the CDR3: TGTGCCAGCAGCTTAGGAAGGGTGGCCGGGGAGCTGTTTTTT. As protein: CASSLGRVAGELFF.

The chain links TRBV6-5 to TRBJ2-5; D remains unclear. V lost 6 bases, J lost 1 base, and 9 bases lay in between. Germline V CDR1 and CDR2: MNHEY, SVGAGI. The CDR3 covers 13 residues. CDR3 protein: CASSTPSQETQYF. The DNA for the CDR3 is TGTGCCAGCAGCACGCCCAGCCAAGAGACCCAGTACTTC.

This clonotype has a handful of counts. V is TRBV19 and J is TRBJ2-1, with D perhaps being TRBD1 or TRBD2 (5 bases each). Trimming pared 6 bases from V and 7 bases from J, leaving 19 bases between. CDR3 size: 15 residues. Germline V gene data show CDR1 as LNHDA and CDR2 as SQIVND (reference sequence). CDR3 in DNA: TGTGCCAGTAGCCCGCCCGGGACGGTGAGTAATGAGCAGTTCTTC. Its protein is CASSPPGTVSNEQFF.

This clonotype was counted between two and nine times. The rearrangement joins TRBV5-8 to TRBJ2-3, with 11 bases fitting TRBD1. The length of the CDR3 is 17 residues. V lost 3 bases and J lost 6; bases outside the gene matches: 12. Germline V gives CDR1 SGHTS, CDR2 YDEGEE. Here the CDR3 DNA reads TGTGCCAGCAGCTATGCCGTCGGACAGGGGGCATGGGATACGCAGTATTTT. This encodes CASSYAVGQGAWDTQYF. The full variable domain, rest sourced from reference TRBV5-8 and TRBJ2-3, is EAGVTQSPTHLIKTRGQQATLRCSPISGHTSVYWYQQALGLGLQFLLWYDEGEERNRGNFPPRFSGRQFPNYSSELNVNALELEDSALYLCASSYAVGQGAWDTQYFGPGTRLTVL.

The genes are TRBV19 and TRBJ2-7; unclear D gene. The CDR3 has 16 amino acids. Germline CDR1 is LNHDA and CDR2 is SQIVND (reference sequence). Deletions cut 0 bases from V and 0 bases from J, with 12 bases between. The DNA for the CDR3 is TGTGCCAGTAGTATAGATCTGAGACCAAACTCCTACGAGCAGTACTTC. This codes for CASSIDLRPNSYEQYF.

This clonotype was recorded a few times. The chain combines TRBV7-6 with TRBJ2-2; a possible D gene is TRBD2 (5 bases). The germline gives CDR1 SGHVS, CDR2 FNYEAQ. V was clipped by 6 bases and J by 2 bases, with 10 bases between them. The CDR3 covers 14 residues. Here the CDR3 reads CASRRDYNTGELFF. In DNA form, the CDR3 reads TGTGCCAGCAGGCGAGACTATAACACCGGGGAGCTGTTTTTT.